This TCR beta chain derives from a study of naive and memory T cell subsets (dated by TCRdb to about 2017). For the study in its entirety: The study applied an open-source, UMI-based TCR alpha and beta sequencing pipeline to sorted naive and memory peripheral blood T cell subsets. IgG serology results and the functional CMV T cell responses were in complete agreement. RNA was DNase-treated and reverse transcribed with TCR constant-region primers, mostly using SuperScript III.

Library creation used UMI-ligation and nested PCR. An equimolar mix of two oligonucleotides covering both TRBC1 and TRBC2 was used as the beta constant-region primer. A single-stranded oligonucleotide carrying the SP2 primer and a 12-nucleotide UMI was ligated to the 3' end of the cDNA by T4 RNA ligase 1. Four rounds of PCR, combining the SP2 primer with nested alpha and beta constant-region primers, were used to amplify the ligated cDNA. Incubation of the ligation reaction was carried out at 16 degrees C for about 19-25 hours. PCR2 was typically run as a SYBR Green qPCR and stopped at a predetermined threshold to prevent over-amplification. All purifications after the first were performed with Agencourt AMPure XP magnetic beads. Library quantification was done by Qubit, followed by a TapeStation check on which the main peak was expected at around 650 bp. Pooled libraries were sequenced on an Illumina MiSeq using v2 2x251 paired-end kits, and typically about 0.95-2.1 million reads were obtained per sample. Libraries were pooled at 4 nM per sample, and roughly 4.5-7% PhiX was added to improve cluster recognition. The authors' analysis ran thus. FASTQ reads processed by Demultiplexor were assigned V and J genes by Decombinator through tag matching that tolerated a single base-pair mismatch. Collapsinator relied on UMIs to fix sequencing errors as well as frequency errors caused by PCR heterogeneity. CDR3Translator translated TCRs and extracted CDR3s from the conserved cysteine to the FGXG phenylalanine, flagging non-productive sequences. Gini, Shannon entropy and inverse Simpson indices were calculated on repertoires subsampled to equal numbers of UMI-defined TCRs. Power-law fits to clonotype abundance distributions were performed by maximum likelihood within the linear range. On one naive CD8 sample, the pipeline and MIGEC gave similar UMI counts, unique TCR numbers and clonal distributions. One analysis removed from the naive repertoire any naive TCRs that were also found in any memory subset from the same donor. The repertoires were searched for about 7,300 CMV-associated CDR3 sequences that had been compiled from VDJdb and a published dataset. TCRdb reworked the public reads: Q25 trimming with fastp, MiXCR clone assembly, productive beta chains retained. Entries are consolidated by CDR3 protein sequence, retaining the most common genes and DNA. The V and J calls were not made by the authors but by TCRdb's processing. Here the sample has 120,000 to 150,000 distinct CDR3 sequences; over 15% occur a single time. The ten largest clones represent about 0.13% of the sample.

V loses 4 bases, J loses 4 bases, and the germline ends lie 16 bases apart. Looking up the germline V gene yields CDR1 MNHNS and CDR2 SASEGT. From the cysteine through the phenylalanine, the CDR3 covers 15 amino acids. Only the CDR3 portion is preserved as DNA: 45 bases, with reading frame beginning at the first base. This clonotype showed up just a few times. Its antigen is currently not known. The input lacks base qualities; no much larger clone sits a single base away. Results the study describes overall, beyond this receptor: A power law was followed by TCR abundance, with an exponent that differed between naive and memory subsets but was consistent across the three individuals. RNA-based TCR counts may be affected by expression changes linked to T cell activation and differentiation. After error correction, over 95% of naive TCR sequences appeared only once, giving much steeper abundance distributions than memory subsets. In both CD4 and CD8 cells, a rise in Gini index and a fall in Shannon and inverse Simpson diversity were observed from naive through CM, EM and EMRA. A few larger clonotypes were found in naive repertoires, especially CD8, and these larger clonotypes were possibly memory cells re-expressing CD45RA. Single alpha or beta chain sequences, rather than paired alpha/beta receptors, were used to define clonotypes. The repertoire findings for the naive and memory subsets could not be validated against a ground truth, as none was available.

Separate amplification of TCR alpha and beta chain libraries was performed from the second PCR step onward. The CMV status of each donor was determined by measuring IFNgamma production from CD4+ T cells after fresh PBMCs had been stimulated overnight with CMV viral lysate. CD4 T cells were positively selected using Miltenyi beads, after which CD8 T cells were positively selected from the CD4-negative fraction. Cells were stained for CD3, CD4, CD8, CD45RA, CD27 and a live/dead dye and were sorted on a BD Aria II into four subsets based on CD45RA and CD27. A few healthy volunteers provided blood, and each donor's sample was split into CD4 and CD8 T cells and then further divided into four differentiation subsets. About 120 ml of peripheral blood was drawn per donor, and PBMC were isolated by Ficoll-Paque PLUS density-gradient centrifugation. Sorted cells were lysed in RLT buffer, after which RNA was extracted using a Qiagen RNeasy kit and stored at -80 degrees C.

This clonotype was sampled from a human donor in good health. The sequence links TRBV6-1 to TRBJ1-2, with TRBD1 as a weak D call on 6 bases. What was sequenced was naive CD4+ T cells from blood. In light of the paper, this sample's cell subset or site label describes: naive T cells, CD45RA high CD27+. This receptor has the CDR3 CASSAVTGSRYGYTF. The sequenced DNA is TGTGCCAGCAGTGCCGTTACAGGGTCTCGCTATGGCTACACCTTC.